This TCR beta chain derives from a study of cytomegalovirus exposure and HLA in healthy donors. Study background: A later analysis reported the 90 to 150 validation repertoires used the same platform as the approximately 670 first-cohort repertoires.

V was clipped by 5 bases and J by 0 bases, with 12 bases between them. This CDR3 contains 15 residues. Germline loops: CDR1 SGHRS, CDR2 YFSETQ. General study findings and limits: Some TCR beta chains (about 180 of them) were listed as cytomegalovirus-associated. A few CMV-associated chains were confirmed in vitro to be specific for CMV antigens.

Turning to this clone: What it recognizes is unknown.

The donors were part of the roughly 130-subject validation cohort, which stood apart from the roughly 700-subject first cohort. Measured with immunoSEQ multiplex PCR; TCRdb has only the in-frame clones, and not every one. Of a few hundred thousand clones listed, around 80% are singletons. The receptor's source is a woman younger than 45 in good health and CMV-seropositive. V is TRBV5-1 and J is TRBJ2-1; D might be TRBD2 (6 bases). Source material: PBMCs. CDR3 DNA: TGCGCCAGCAGTTTGACGGGGGACTCCTACAATGAGCAGTTCTTC. Residues: CASSLTGDSYNEQFF.